This is a list of T cell receptor beta chains from one sample in a study of post-analysis software for immune sequencing data. In TCRdb, the PCR reads were re-called with MiXCR into one record per CDR3 protein. Here the sample spans about 540,000 distinct CDR3 sequences, 34% being singletons. The sample taken for sequencing was blood. All receptors come from a girl aged 2 to 17 with multiple sclerosis. Both conserved end residues are part of each CDR3. A D gene is named only where the DNA matches it firmly. The size entry is marked missing in some rows and otherwise reads once, few, many or a size class.

CDR3 length: 16; J gene: TRBJ2-1; D gene: TRBD2; V gene: TRBV12-5; clone size: NA; CDR3 DNA: TGTGCTAGTGGTTCCTTGACTAGCGGGGGATACAATGAGCAGTTCTTC; CDR3 protein: CASGSLTSGGYNEQFF
CDR3 length: 15; J gene: TRBJ2-1; D gene: NA; V gene: TRBV2; clone size: NA; CDR3 DNA: TGTGCCAGCACCCAAAGGGGCAGACTCGACAATGAGCAGTTCTTC; CDR3 protein: CASTQRGRLDNEQFF
CDR3 length: 14; J gene: TRBJ2-1; D gene: NA; V gene: TRBV29-1; clone size: NA; CDR3 DNA: TGCAGCACCAGTGGACAGAGCTCCTACAATGAGCAGTTCTTC; CDR3 protein: CSTSGQSSYNEQFF
CDR3 length: 15; J gene: TRBJ1-5; D gene: NA; V gene: TRBV15; clone size: few; CDR3 DNA: TGTGCCACCAGCAGAGACCTGAAGAGCAATCAGCCCCAGCATTTT; CDR3 protein: CATSRDLKSNQPQHF
CDR3 length: 15; J gene: TRBJ2-1; D gene: NA; V gene: TRBV5-1; clone size: NA; CDR3 DNA: TGCGCCAGCAGCTTAGGGGCCCCGTACCAAGAGACCCAGTTCTTC; CDR3 protein: CASSLGAPYQETQFF
CDR3 length: 15; J gene: TRBJ2-1; D gene: NA; V gene: TRBV7-9; clone size: NA; CDR3 DNA: TGTGCCAGCAGCTTGACGGCTCTGGGCCCCAATGAGCAGTTCTTC; CDR3 protein: CASSLTALGPNEQFF
CDR3 length: 16; J gene: TRBJ2-2; D gene: NA; V gene: TRBV7-2; clone size: few; CDR3 DNA: TGTGCCAGCAGCTCGTTAAGGATCACGTATTCCGGGGAGCTGTTTTTT; CDR3 protein: CASSSLRITYSGELFF
CDR3 length: 14; J gene: TRBJ1-2; D gene: NA; V gene: TRBV6-5; clone size: few; CDR3 DNA: TGTGCCAGCAGTTACCCCGGGAGGGTGGATGGCTACACCTTC; CDR3 protein: CASSYPGRVDGYTF
CDR3 length: 17; J gene: TRBJ2-5; D gene: TRBD1; V gene: TRBV2; clone size: few; CDR3 DNA: TGTGCCAGCAGTGATTTTAGGGGGACAGGGGGCGGAGAGACCCAGTACTTC; CDR3 protein: CASSDFRGTGGGETQYF
CDR3 length: 15; J gene: TRBJ2-7; D gene: TRBD1; V gene: TRBV3-1; clone size: NA; CDR3 DNA: TGTGCCAGCAGCCAAGATCTTAGGACAGGGGACCTGCAGTACTTC; CDR3 protein: CASSQDLRTGDLQYF
CDR3 length: 15; J gene: TRBJ2-3; D gene: TRBD1; V gene: TRBV12-3/TRBV12-4; clone size: many; CDR3 DNA: TGTGCCAGCAGAGAGACAGGGATGGGGTTCGATACGCAGTATTTT; CDR3 protein: CASRETGMGFDTQYF
CDR3 length: 13; J gene: TRBJ2-3; D gene: NA; V gene: TRBV29-1; clone size: NA; CDR3 DNA: TGCAGCTCCGCTAGGCTGGTGGGGGATACGCAGTATTTT; CDR3 protein: CSSARLVGDTQYF
CDR3 length: 14; J gene: TRBJ1-1; D gene: NA; V gene: TRBV20-1; clone size: once; CDR3 DNA: TGCAGTGCTAGAGATCTAGGGCAGAACACTGAAGCTTTCTTT; CDR3 protein: CSARDLGQNTEAFF
CDR3 length: 13; J gene: TRBJ2-1; D gene: NA; V gene: TRBV10-3; clone size: few; CDR3 DNA: TGTGCCATCACCGAGATCTCGGCGGGTGAGCAGTTCTTC; CDR3 protein: CAITEISAGEQFF
CDR3 length: 16; J gene: TRBJ2-1; D gene: NA; V gene: TRBV6-1; clone size: few; CDR3 DNA: TGTGCCAGCAGTGAAAATGGGGGGGCGACTTTGGATGAGCAGTTCTTC; CDR3 protein: CASSENGGATLDEQFF
CDR3 length: 16; J gene: TRBJ2-1; D gene: TRBD2; V gene: TRBV7-8; clone size: NA; CDR3 DNA: TGTGCCAGCAGCTTAGTCAGTAGCGGGGTTCGTGGTGAGCAGTTCTTC; CDR3 protein: CASSLVSSGVRGEQFF
CDR3 length: 14; J gene: TRBJ2-1; D gene: NA; V gene: TRBV20-1; clone size: NA; CDR3 DNA: TGCAGTGCTAGAGAGGGAGACATCTACAATGAGCAGTTCTTC; CDR3 protein: CSAREGDIYNEQFF
CDR3 length: 15; J gene: TRBJ2-1; D gene: TRBD2; V gene: TRBV7-2; clone size: NA; CDR3 DNA: TGTGCCAGCAGCTTAAAAGCGGGGGGCCCCAGTGAGCAGTTCTTC; CDR3 protein: CASSLKAGGPSEQFF